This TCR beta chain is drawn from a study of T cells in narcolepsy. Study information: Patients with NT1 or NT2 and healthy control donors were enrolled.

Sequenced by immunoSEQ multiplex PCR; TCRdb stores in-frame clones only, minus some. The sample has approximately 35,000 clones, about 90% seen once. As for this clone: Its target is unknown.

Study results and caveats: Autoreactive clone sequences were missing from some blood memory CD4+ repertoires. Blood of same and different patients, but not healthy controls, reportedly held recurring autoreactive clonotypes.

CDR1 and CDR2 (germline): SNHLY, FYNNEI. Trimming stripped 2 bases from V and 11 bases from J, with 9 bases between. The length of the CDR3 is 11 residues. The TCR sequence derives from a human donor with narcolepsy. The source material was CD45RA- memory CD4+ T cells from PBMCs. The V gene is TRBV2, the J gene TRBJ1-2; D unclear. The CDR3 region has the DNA TGTGCCAGCAGTGAAATTTTGGGGTACACCTTC. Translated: CASSEILGYTF.